This T cell receptor (beta chain) comes out of a study of T cells after yellow fever vaccination. CDR1 SGHRS and CDR2 YFSETQ come from the germline V gene. The CDR3 has 13 residues. The ends were cut back, 3 bases at V and 1 base at J, with 7 bases in the middle. As TCR cDNA was made by 5'RACE template switching, a universal primer site and UMIs were added. TCRdb passed the 5' RACE reads through MiXCR, listing each CDR3 protein once. This table holds a few hundred thousand distinct CDR3 sequences, over 10% found once. This TCR derives from a young man who received the YFV17D yellow fever vaccine. Sequencing used CD4+ T cells sorted from PBMCs, obtained 45 days after the yellow fever booster vaccination. The chain combines TRBV5-1 with TRBJ1-1; D is undetermined. The CDR3 DNA sequence: TGCGCCAGCAGCTCGGGTTCGAACACTGAAGCTTTCTTT. Its translation: CASSSGSNTEAFF.